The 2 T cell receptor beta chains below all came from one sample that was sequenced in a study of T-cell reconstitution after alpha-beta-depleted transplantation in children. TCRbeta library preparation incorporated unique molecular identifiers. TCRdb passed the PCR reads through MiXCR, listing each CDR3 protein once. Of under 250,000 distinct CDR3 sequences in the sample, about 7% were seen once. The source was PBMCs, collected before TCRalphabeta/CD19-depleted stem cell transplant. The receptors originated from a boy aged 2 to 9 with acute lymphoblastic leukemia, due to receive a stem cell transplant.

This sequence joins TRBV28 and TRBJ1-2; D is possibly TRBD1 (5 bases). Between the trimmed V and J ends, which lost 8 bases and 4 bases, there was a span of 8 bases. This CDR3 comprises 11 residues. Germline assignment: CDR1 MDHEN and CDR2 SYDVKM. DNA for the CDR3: TGTGCCAGCGCCAGGGTCTATGGCTACACCTTC. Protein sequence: CASARVYGYTF.

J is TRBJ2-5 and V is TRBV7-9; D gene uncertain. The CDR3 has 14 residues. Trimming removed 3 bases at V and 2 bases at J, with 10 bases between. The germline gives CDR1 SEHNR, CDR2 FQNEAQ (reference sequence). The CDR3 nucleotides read TGTGCCAGCAGCTTTGACCTGTCGCAAGAGACCCAGTACTTC. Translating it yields CASSFDLSQETQYF. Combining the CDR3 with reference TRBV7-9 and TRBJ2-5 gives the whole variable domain DTGVSQNPRHKITKRGQNVTFRCDPISEHNRLYWYRQTLGQGPEFLTYFQNEAQLEKSRLLSDRFSAERPKGSFSTLEIQRTEQGDSAMYLCASSFDLSQETQYFGPGTRLLVL.